The 2 T cell receptor beta chains given below trace back to one sample, sequenced in a study of shared clonotypes between healthy human individuals. The repertoire was sequenced with immunoSEQ multiplex PCR; TCRdb's copy has only in-frame clones and lacks some. The profile shows about 2.4 million clones, around nine tenths of them singletons. Sequencing was carried out using naive CD4+ T cells sorted from blood. Sample subset: CD45RA+ positively selected. The receptors were gathered from a man aged 18 to 30 in good health.

The chain carries TRBV28 and TRBJ1-2, with 10 bases aligning to TRBD1. The CDR3 is made up of 14 amino acids. V trimming: 5 bases; J trimming: 7 bases; junction bases outside the gene matches: 7. Germline V gene sequence: CDR1 MDHEN, CDR2 SYDVKM. Here the CDR3 DNA reads TGTGCCAGCAGTCCCCGGGACAGGGGAACTGGCTACACCTTC. Translated, it gives CASSPRDRGTGYTF.

The V and J genes are TRBV11-1 and TRBJ2-2, with D uncertain. There are 14 residues in the CDR3. Trimming removed 5 bases at V and 7 bases at J, with 14 bases between. CDR1 and CDR2 from the germline V gene are SGHAT and FQDESV (reference sequence). CDR3 in amino acids: CASSPNLGGGELFF. For the CDR3, the DNA is TGTGCCAGCAGCCCGAACCTTGGTGGCGGGGAGCTGTTTTTT.